These 6 T cell receptor beta chains came from one sample sequenced in a study of OX40 agonist ivuxolimab in advanced cancers. Produced via immunoSEQ multiplex PCR; TCRdb's table is partial and in-frame only. The sample yields about 89,000 clones, about 88% seen once. The sample here was CD4+ or CD8+ T cells sorted from blood, taken in a trial of the OX40 agonist ivuxolimab. These receptors originate from an adult with an advanced solid tumor such as melanoma, head and neck, liver or kidney cancer.

The chain combines TRBV5-1 with TRBJ2-3; D might be TRBD2 (5 bases). The ends were cut back, 3 bases at V and 1 base at J, with 15 bases in the middle. Looked up from germline, CDR1 is SGHRS and CDR2 is YFSETQ. This CDR3 contains 16 residues. This CDR3 reads CASSSTRGYGTDTQYF. DNA of the CDR3: TGCGCCAGCAGCTCCACCCGGGGATACGGCACAGATACGCAGTATTTT. The variable domain in full, completed from reference TRBV5-1 and TRBJ2-3, reads KAGVTQTPRYLIKTRGQQVTLSCSPISGHRSVSWYQQTPGQGLQFLFEYFSETQRNKGNFPGRFSGRQFSNSRSEMNVSTLELGDSALYLCASSSTRGYGTDTQYFGPGTRLTVL.

The V and J genes are TRBV6-1 and TRBJ1-3; D is ambiguous. V lost 2 bases and J 0 bases, leaving 14 bases between the germline ends. Germline-derived CDR1 and CDR2 are MNHNS and SASEGT. The CDR3 is 17 residues long. CDR3 DNA: TGTGCCAGCAGTGAAACGATGATGGGGTTCTCTGGAAACACCATATATTTT. This encodes CASSETMMGFSGNTIYF.

There are a few counts of this clone. The rearrangement uses TRBV29-1 and TRBJ1-2, with D possibly TRBD1 on 6 matching bases. There are 14 residues in the CDR3. CDR1 and CDR2 from the germline V gene are SQVTM and ANQGSEA. Trimming stripped 4 bases from V and 6 bases from J, with 18 bases between. The DNA for the CDR3 is TGCAGCGTTGGTTCGGGGGGCGGATTCGATGGCTACACCTTC. This codes for CSVGSGGGFDGYTF.

This rearrangement joins TRBV7-9 to TRBJ2-5; unclear D gene. Trimming removed 3 bases from V and 4 bases from J, with 12 bases in between. Per the germline V gene, CDR1 is SEHNR and CDR2 is FQNEAQ (reference sequence). This CDR3 contains 14 residues. The CDR3 sequence is CASSFGGSGETQYF. CDR3 DNA sequence: TGTGCCAGCAGCTTCGGTGGCTCCGGAGAGACCCAGTACTTC.

This chain connects TRBV9 to TRBJ1-2; TRBD1 might be the D (5 bases). CDR3 length: 14 residues. V lost 0 bases and J lost 7, with 13 bases in between. Germline CDR1 and CDR2: SGDLS and YYNGEE. CDR3 nucleotides: TGTGCCAGCAGCGTAGTTCCCCAGGGCAGTGGCTACACCTTC. This translates into CASSVVPQGSGYTF.

This clone was recorded once. V usage is TRBV4-2 and J usage is TRBJ1-6; D may be TRBD1 (5 bases). CDR3 length equals 16 residues. Looked up from germline, CDR1 is LGHNA and CDR2 is YNFKEQ. Trimming took off 4 bases at V and 5 bases at J, with 15 bases between the two ends. The CDR3 is CASSPAPGRDNSPLHF. The CDR3 DNA follows: TGTGCCAGCAGCCCGGCGCCGGGACGGGATAATTCACCCCTCCACTTT.